This entry lists 27 T cell receptor beta chains sequenced from one sample in a study of T-cell reconstitution after alpha-beta-depleted transplantation in children. Unique molecular identifiers were used in preparing the TCRbeta library. TCRdb fed the PCR reads into MiXCR, producing one record per CDR3 protein. This sample has fewer than 85,000 distinct CDR3 sequences, with 14% found just once. The sequences come from PBMCs, mostly from graft donor cells, collected 180 days after TCRalphabeta/CD19-depleted stem cell transplant. The source is a male patient between 2 and 9 years old who had a stem cell transplant for acute lymphoblastic leukemia, so the T cells may come from the graft donor.

In this sample, this clonotype turned up a few times. The gene calls are TRBV20-1 and TRBJ2-5; the match to TRBD1 covers 7 bases. V was clipped by 5 bases and J by 5 bases; unmatched bases: 11. The germline gives CDR1 DFQATT, CDR2 SNEGSKA (reference sequence). The CDR3 loop spans 14 amino acids. The CDR3 DNA follows: TGCAGTGCTTTTCCGTACAGGGGCAGGGAGACCCAGTACTTC. Translation: CSAFPYRGRETQYF.

The rearrangement uses TRBV20-1 and TRBJ1-2; D not certain. The CDR3 sequence is 14 residues long. CDR1 DFQATT and CDR2 SNEGSKA come from the germline V gene (reference sequence). The ends were cut back, 5 bases at V and 5 bases at J, with 18 bases in the middle. The CDR3 sequence: CSAGRVAPFYGYTF. The CDR3 DNA reads as TGCAGTGCTGGCCGCGTGGCCCCCTTTTATGGCTACACCTTC.

This clonotype was found many times. The V and J genes are TRBV4-3 and TRBJ2-3; 8 bases line up with TRBD1. The V gene end was trimmed by 1 base and the J gene end by 0 bases; junction bases not matched to a gene: 9. The CDR3 totals 18 residues. The germline V gene has CDR1 LGHNA and CDR2 YSLEER. The chain's CDR3 is CASSQGVWTGYSTDTQYF. The CDR3 DNA is TGCGCCAGCAGCCAAGGTGTGTGGACAGGGTATAGCACAGATACGCAGTATTTT.

V gene TRBV20-1 combines with J gene TRBJ2-5, with D uncertain. Trimming shortened V by 1 base and J by 1 base, and 4 bases separated the two germline ends. This CDR3 spans 12 amino acids. Germline V gene data show CDR1 as DFQATT and CDR2 as SNEGSKA (reference sequence). This CDR3 is CSARAVQETQYF. The DNA of the CDR3 is TGCAGTGCTAGAGCGGTCCAAGAGACCCAGTACTTC.

This clonotype has a handful of counts. The chain employs TRBV20-1 and TRBJ2-2, with D tentatively TRBD1 or TRBD2 (7 bases each). The V end was cut by 8 bases, the J end by 4 bases, with 20 bases between. CDR3 length: 15 amino acids. In germline, CDR1 is DFQATT, CDR2 SNEGSKA (reference sequence). As DNA, the CDR3 is TGCAGTTTGTGGCAGGGGGGGGCGGGCACCGGGGAGCTGTTTTTT. Its translation: CSLWQGGAGTGELFF.

The sample holds a few counts of this clonotype. The chain joins TRBV21-1 to TRBJ1-5; TRBD1, the table's D call, lacks a check against the DNA. TRBV21-1 is a known pseudogene. This CDR3 is built from 12 residues. The CDR3 protein is CACGQDFQPQHF. CDR3 sequence (DNA): TGTGCCTGCGGACAGGATTTTCAGCCCCAGCATTTT.

V usage is TRBV10-3 and J usage is TRBJ2-3; 8 bases fit TRBD1. V trimming: 6 bases; J trimming: 0 bases; junction bases outside the gene matches: 11. The germline V gene has CDR1 ENHRY and CDR2 SYGVKD. There are 17 residues in the CDR3. CDR3 nucleotides: TGTGCCATCAGACTTAAGGCAGGGGGCGTAAGCACAGATACGCAGTATTTT. As protein: CAIRLKAGGVSTDTQYF.

The chain carries TRBV7-6 and TRBJ2-3; tentatively, D is TRBD2 (5 bases). Germline V CDR1 and CDR2: SGHVS, FNYEAQ. The CDR3 sequence is 16 residues long. V gave up 5 bases and J gave up 2 bases, with 17 bases separating them. The DNA for the CDR3 is TGTGCCAGCAGCCCTTGGGGAGCTCGATCCACAGATACGCAGTATTTT. The encoded protein is CASSPWGARSTDTQYF.

This clonotype was counted between two and nine times. The gene calls are TRBV4-2 and TRBJ1-2; D might be TRBD1 (5 bases). The CDR3 contains 13 residues. Germline V CDR1 and CDR2: LGHNA, YNFKEQ. The germline V and J ends were trimmed by 0 bases and 6 bases, with 8 bases remaining between them. The CDR3 loop reads CASSQDSGHGYTF. In nucleotides, the CDR3 is TGTGCCAGCAGCCAAGACTCGGGACATGGCTACACCTTC.

The genes are TRBV9 and TRBJ2-7; no clear D. Looked up from germline, CDR1 is SGDLS and CDR2 is YYNGEE. V lost 4 bases to trimming and J lost 1 base, with 12 bases between them. The CDR3 is 14 residues long. The chain's CDR3 is CASSPRLRSYEQYF. The CDR3 DNA reads as TGTGCCAGCAGCCCTCGACTGAGATCCTACGAGCAGTACTTC.

This clonotype has at least ten counts. V and J are TRBV12-3 or TRBV12-4 and TRBJ2-7; perhaps TRBD2 as D (6 bases). This CDR3 contains 13 residues. V lost 5 bases to trimming and J lost 6 bases, with 14 bases between them. The CDR3 coding sequence is TGTGCCAGCAGTCTCTGGAGGGAAGGCGAGCAGTACTTC. It specifies CASSLWREGEQYF.

This clonotype was seen repeatedly, ten times or more. A much bigger clone sits one base away, suggesting this may be a read error. The chain couples TRBV7-2 to TRBJ2-3; TRBD2 aligns across 10 bases. The CDR3 spans 16 residues. J gave up 4 bases and V 1 base, and 5 bases lay outside the gene matches. CDR1 SGHTA and CDR2 FQGNSA come from the germline V gene. The CDR3 coding sequence is TGTGCCAGCAGCTTAGAAGCGGGGGGGCTGGCAGATACGCAGTATTTT. Protein sequence: CASSLEAGGLADTQYF.

The chain carries TRBV7-6 and TRBJ2-1; 7 bases fit TRBD1. Germline CDR1 is SGHVS and CDR2 is FNYEAQ. V lost 1 base, J lost 6 bases, and 12 bases stayed unmatched. The length of the CDR3 is 17 residues. CDR3 nucleotide sequence: TGTGCCAGCAGCTTAGAACCGGATACAGGGGATGGCAATGAGCAGTTCTTC. This translates into CASSLEPDTGDGNEQFF.

This clonotype has just a few counts. The rearrangement joins TRBV4-3 to TRBJ2-3, with D perhaps TRBD2 (5 bases). This CDR3 has 16 amino acids. CDR1 is LGHNA and CDR2 is YSLEER in the germline V gene. Trimming shortened V by 0 bases and J by 2 bases, and 12 bases separated the two germline ends. In DNA, the CDR3 is TGCGCCAGCAGCCAAGATTGGACGGGATTCACAGATACGCAGTATTTT. It is translated as CASSQDWTGFTDTQYF.

The chain links TRBV18 to TRBJ2-3, with D perhaps matching TRBD1 (5 bases). Germline assignment: CDR1 KGHSH and CDR2 LQKENI. Trimming took 3 bases from V and 9 from J, leaving 25 bases between them. The CDR3 loop spans 17 amino acids. CDR3 region: CASSPPNGAFHPPTQYF. The CDR3 nucleotides read TGTGCCAGCTCACCCCCTAATGGGGCCTTCCACCCGCCAACGCAGTATTTT.

This clonotype has a count of ten or more. The rearrangement uses TRBV7-2 and TRBJ1-2, with D tentatively TRBD1 (5 bases). Trimming took off 0 bases at V and 9 bases at J, with 14 bases between the two ends. The CDR3 consists of 14 residues. CDR1 is SGHTA, CDR2 FQGNSA, per germline. In nucleotides, the CDR3 is TGTGCCAGCAGCTTAGCGCGGAATCAGGGTAGCTACACCTTC. Its protein product is CASSLARNQGSYTF.

V is TRBV28 and J is TRBJ1-3; D gene ambiguous. The ends were cut back, 2 bases at V and 0 bases at J, with 8 bases in the middle. Germline V gene lookup returns CDR1 MDHEN and CDR2 SYDVKM. The CDR3 is made up of 15 amino acids. The CDR3 reads CASSLQINSGNTIYF. For the CDR3, the DNA is TGTGCCAGCAGTTTACAGATTAACTCTGGAAACACCATATATTTT.

The rearrangement joins TRBV6-6 to TRBJ2-7, with a weak D call TRBD2 (6 bases). Deletions cut 11 bases from V and 2 bases from J, with 10 bases between. This CDR3 has 11 amino acids. Per the germline V gene, CDR1 is MNHNY and CDR2 is SVGAGI (reference sequence). The CDR3 region is CASAGTYEQYF. The DNA for the CDR3 is TGTGCCTCGGCGGGGACCTACGAGCAGTACTTC.

The chain carries TRBV7-8 and TRBJ1-2; D is possibly TRBD1 (5 bases). The CDR3 length is 13 residues. V was shortened by 2 bases and J by 6 bases, with 10 bases between the two germline ends. Germline values: CDR1 SGHVS, CDR2 FQNEAQ. The CDR3 here is CASSLNRMNGYTF. The CDR3, as DNA: TGTGCCAGCAGCTTAAACAGGATGAATGGCTACACCTTC.

This chain links TRBV25-1 with TRBJ1-3, with D possibly being TRBD1 (5 bases). V was cut by 3 bases and J by 2 bases, with 8 bases left in between. Looked up from germline, CDR1 is MGHDK and CDR2 is SYGVNS. The CDR3 has 14 residues. CDR3 region: CASSDGATGNTIYF. The DNA for the CDR3 is TGTGCCAGCAGTGACGGGGCCACTGGAAACACCATATATTTT.

This clonotype was observed a few times. The chain has TRBV12-3 or TRBV12-4 and TRBJ2-7; perhaps TRBD2 as D (5 bases). The CDR3 spans 16 residues. Trimming took off 5 bases at V and 4 bases at J, with 21 bases between the two ends. CDR3 nucleotide sequence: TGTGCCAGCAGTCGCGGTCGGGGATACGGGATGTACGAGCAGTACTTC. Its translation is CASSRGRGYGMYEQYF.

The rearrangement uses TRBV7-2 and TRBJ1-2; 7 bases map to TRBD1. Germline loops: CDR1 SGHTA, CDR2 FQGNSA. The V gene end was trimmed by 4 bases and the J gene end by 4 bases; junction bases not matched to a gene: 9. The CDR3 is 15 amino acids. CDR3 protein: CASSSRTGTGYGYTF. Here the CDR3 DNA reads TGTGCCAGCAGCTCAAGGACAGGCACGGGCTATGGCTACACCTTC. The full variable domain, rest sourced from reference TRBV7-2 and TRBJ1-2, is GAGVSQSPSNKVTEKGKDVELRCDPISGHTALYWYRQSLGQGLEFLIYFQGNSAPDKSGLPSDRFSAERTGGSVSTLTIQRTQQEDSAVYLCASSSRTGTGYGYTFGSGTRLTVV.

This clonotype turned up a few times. The germline gene is not matched at one end of the junction; a read error may be the cause. The chain is built from TRBV6-5 and TRBJ2-3; no firm D call. Germline CDR1 and CDR2: MNHEY and SVGAGI. This CDR3 is 13 amino acids long. CDR3 sequence (DNA): TGTGCCAGCAGCTACTGGATCACAGATACGCAGTATTTT. Protein product: CASSYWITDTQYF.

This clonotype has just a few counts. The V call is TRBV6-5, the J call TRBJ1-1; tentative D call: TRBD1 (6 bases). The CDR3 sequence is 17 residues long. Germline CDR1 reads MNHEY; CDR2 reads SVGAGI. Trimming took off 4 bases at V and 0 bases at J, with 18 bases between the two ends. The CDR3 is CASSSRARGLMNTEAFF. The CDR3 DNA follows: TGTGCCAGCAGTTCCCGGGCCAGGGGTCTCATGAACACTGAAGCTTTCTTT.

The gene calls are TRBV5-1 and TRBJ1-5; 7 nucleotides align to TRBD1. V was clipped by 4 bases and J by 7 bases; unmatched bases: 11. This CDR3 comprises 15 residues. Germline V lookup: CDR1 SGHRS, CDR2 YFSETQ. The CDR3 nucleotides read TGCGCCAGCAGCACCACAGGGGAGGGAAGGCAGCCCCAGCATTTT. Translated: CASSTTGEGRQPQHF. Supplemented by reference TRBV5-1 and TRBJ1-5, the full variable domain reads KAGVTQTPRYLIKTRGQQVTLSCSPISGHRSVSWYQQTPGQGLQFLFEYFSETQRNKGNFPGRFSGRQFSNSRSEMNVSTLELGDSALYLCASSTTGEGRQPQHFGDGTRLSIL.

The J gene is TRBJ2-7, the V gene TRBV20-1; 12 bases align to TRBD2. Germline V CDR1 and CDR2: DFQATT, SNEGSKA (reference sequence). After removal of 4 bases from V and 0 bases from J, the junction contained 1 base not matched to a gene. The CDR3 is 14 amino acids. The CDR3: CSAKTSGSSYEQYF. CDR3 sequence (DNA): TGCAGTGCTAAGACTAGCGGGAGCTCCTACGAGCAGTACTTC.

This clonotype occurred a few times. V is TRBV27 and J is TRBJ2-2; D is undetermined. The CDR3 loop spans 14 amino acids. Trimming left V 2 bases short and J 5 bases short, with 9 bases between. Per germline, CDR1 MNHEY and CDR2 SMNVEV (reference sequence). CDR3 protein: CASSLAAPTGELFF. In nucleotides, the CDR3 is TGTGCCAGCAGTTTAGCGGCGCCGACCGGGGAGCTGTTTTTT.